These T cell receptor beta chains were read from a single sample in a study of OX40 agonist ivuxolimab in advanced cancers. Measured with immunoSEQ multiplex PCR; TCRdb has only the in-frame clones, and not every one. The sample consists of fewer than 55,000 clones, 88% of them appearing once. The source material was CD4+ or CD8+ T cells sorted from blood, sampled in a trial of the OX40 agonist ivuxolimab. These receptors were taken from an adult with an advanced solid tumor such as melanoma, head and neck, liver or kidney cancer. CDR3s include the opening cysteine and the closing phenylalanine or tryptophan. The order of the fields is D gene, clone size, J gene, V gene, CDR3 protein, CDR3 DNA. D genes are given only for firm matches. The listing skips clone size in some rows; elsewhere it reads once, few, many or a size class.

d_gene: TRBD1; abundance: NA; j_gene: TRBJ2-4; v_gene: TRBV10-2; CDR3aa: CASTQGALAKNIQYF; CDR3nt: TGCGCCAGTACACAGGGGGCGCTTGCCAAAAACATTCAGTACTTC
d_gene: TRBD2; abundance: once; j_gene: TRBJ2-5; v_gene: TRBV6-1; CDR3aa: CASSEGAGGPIETQYF; CDR3nt: TGTGCCAGCAGTGAAGGTGCGGGGGGACCTATAGAGACCCAGTACTTC
d_gene: NA; abundance: NA; j_gene: TRBJ2-7; v_gene: TRBV10-3; CDR3aa: CAIQTGLLGNYEQYF; CDR3nt: TGTGCCATTCAGACGGGACTCCTGGGGAACTACGAGCAGTACTTC
d_gene: NA; abundance: NA; j_gene: TRBJ2-7; v_gene: TRBV30; CDR3aa: CAWSVGHTYEQYF; CDR3nt: TGTGCCTGGAGTGTAGGACATACCTACGAGCAGTACTTC
d_gene: NA; abundance: NA; j_gene: TRBJ1-5; v_gene: TRBV27; CDR3aa: CASSLLGVTNQPQHF; CDR3nt: TGTGCCAGCAGTTTATTAGGGGTCACCAATCAGCCCCAGCATTTT
d_gene: NA; abundance: NA; j_gene: TRBJ2-7; v_gene: TRBV29-1; CDR3aa: CSVEAGTPYEQYF; CDR3nt: TGCAGCGTTGAAGCTGGGACCCCCTACGAGCAGTACTTC
d_gene: TRBD1; abundance: NA; j_gene: TRBJ1-1; v_gene: TRBV27; CDR3aa: CASSLSRTGWDTEAFF; CDR3nt: TGTGCCAGCAGTTTATCGAGGACAGGGTGGGACACTGAAGCTTTCTTT
d_gene: NA; abundance: NA; j_gene: TRBJ2-3; v_gene: TRBV6-6; CDR3aa: CASSVEGGRTDTQYF; CDR3nt: TGTGCCAGCAGTGTGGAGGGGGGGCGCACAGATACGCAGTATTTT
d_gene: NA; abundance: NA; j_gene: TRBJ1-2; v_gene: TRBV5-8; CDR3aa: CASSHPGQDGYTF; CDR3nt: TGTGCCAGCAGCCATCCTGGTCAGGATGGCTACACCTTC
d_gene: TRBD1; abundance: NA; j_gene: TRBJ1-2; v_gene: TRBV27; CDR3aa: CASRLGGKFSYGYTF; CDR3nt: TGTGCCAGCAGGCTAGGGGGCAAGTTCTCCTATGGCTACACCTTC
d_gene: NA; abundance: NA; j_gene: TRBJ2-7; v_gene: TRBV27; CDR3aa: CASSWQISYEQYF; CDR3nt: TGTGCCAGCAGTTGGCAGATCTCCTACGAGCAGTACTTC
d_gene: NA; abundance: NA; j_gene: TRBJ1-1; v_gene: TRBV7-9; CDR3aa: CASSLGSGTEAFF; CDR3nt: TGTGCCAGCAGCCTGGGCTCGGGCACTGAAGCTTTCTTT
d_gene: NA; abundance: NA; j_gene: TRBJ2-3; v_gene: TRBV27; CDR3aa: CASRFNRDSHRDTQYF; CDR3nt: TGTGCCAGCCGATTCAACAGGGACTCACATAGGGATACGCAGTATTTT
d_gene: TRBD1; abundance: NA; j_gene: TRBJ2-7; v_gene: TRBV11-2; CDR3aa: CASSSRDSSYEQYF; CDR3nt: TGTGCCAGCAGCTCCCGGGACAGCTCCTACGAGCAGTACTTC
d_gene: NA; abundance: NA; j_gene: TRBJ1-1; v_gene: TRBV6-1; CDR3aa: CASSIEAFF; CDR3nt: TGTGCCAGCTCGATCGAAGCTTTCTTT
d_gene: NA; abundance: NA; j_gene: TRBJ1-6; v_gene: TRBV25-1; CDR3aa: CASSASGTYNSPLHF; CDR3nt: TGTGCCAGCAGTGCCTCCGGGACTTATAATTCACCCCTCCACTTT
d_gene: TRBD1; abundance: NA; j_gene: TRBJ1-1; v_gene: TRBV2; CDR3aa: CASQTGRGTEAFF; CDR3nt: TGTGCCAGCCAGACAGGGCGGGGCACTGAAGCTTTCTTT
d_gene: NA; abundance: NA; j_gene: TRBJ1-2; v_gene: TRBV9; CDR3aa: CASSTQGGVPVRGYTF; CDR3nt: TGTGCCAGCAGCACCCAAGGGGGGGTCCCTGTACGTGGCTACACCTTC
d_gene: NA; abundance: NA; j_gene: TRBJ2-3; v_gene: TRBV7-6; CDR3aa: CAGSPGDTQYF; CDR3nt: TGTGCCGGCAGCCCGGGAGATACGCAGTATTTT
d_gene: NA; abundance: NA; j_gene: TRBJ2-7; v_gene: TRBV6-5; CDR3aa: CASSYRGPLYEQYF; CDR3nt: TGTGCCAGCAGTTACAGGGGCCCCCTCTACGAGCAGTACTTC
d_gene: TRBD2; abundance: NA; j_gene: TRBJ2-3; v_gene: TRBV7-9; CDR3aa: CASSPRLLAGDDTQYF; CDR3nt: TGTGCCAGCAGCCCTCGATTACTAGCGGGGGACGATACGCAGTATTTT
d_gene: TRBD2; abundance: NA; j_gene: TRBJ2-3; v_gene: TRBV4-1; CDR3aa: CASSQDSASGGAFTDTQYF; CDR3nt: TGCGCCAGCAGCCAAGATTCGGCTAGCGGGGGGGCCTTCACAGATACGCAGTATTTT
d_gene: NA; abundance: NA; j_gene: TRBJ1-1; v_gene: TRBV7-9; CDR3aa: CASTPGKGTEAFF; CDR3nt: TGTGCCAGCACCCCGGGTAAAGGCACTGAAGCTTTCTTT
d_gene: NA; abundance: NA; j_gene: TRBJ1-1; v_gene: TRBV7-9; CDR3aa: CASSFGGVTEAFF; CDR3nt: TGTGCCAGCAGCTTTGGCGGGGTCACTGAAGCTTTCTTT
d_gene: TRBD1; abundance: NA; j_gene: TRBJ1-2; v_gene: TRBV14; CDR3aa: CASSPSRTGGWGYTF; CDR3nt: TGTGCCAGCAGCCCAAGCCGGACAGGGGGTTGGGGCTACACCTTC
d_gene: NA; abundance: once; j_gene: TRBJ2-3; v_gene: TRBV30; CDR3aa: CAWSVPSKWISSTDTQYF; CDR3nt: TGTGCCTGGAGTGTACCTTCCAAATGGATATCTAGCACAGATACGCAGTATTTT
d_gene: NA; abundance: NA; j_gene: TRBJ1-4; v_gene: TRBV10-1; CDR3aa: CASSTGAEKLFF; CDR3nt: TGCGCCAGCAGCACGGGAGCTGAAAAACTGTTTTTT
d_gene: NA; abundance: NA; j_gene: TRBJ1-1; v_gene: TRBV19; CDR3aa: CASSRGGTEAFF; CDR3nt: TGTGCCAGTAGTAGGGGGGGAACTGAAGCTTTCTTT
d_gene: TRBD1; abundance: NA; j_gene: TRBJ2-7; v_gene: TRBV5-6; CDR3aa: CASSTGQGYEQYF; CDR3nt: TGTGCCAGCAGCACGGGACAGGGTTACGAGCAGTACTTC
d_gene: TRBD1; abundance: few; j_gene: TRBJ1-1; v_gene: TRBV27; CDR3aa: CASSSGTGLLGTEAFF; CDR3nt: TGTGCCAGCAGTTCAGGGACAGGGTTGTTGGGCACTGAAGCTTTCTTT
d_gene: NA; abundance: NA; j_gene: TRBJ2-5; v_gene: TRBV29-1; CDR3aa: CSVVHPTGLGETQYF; CDR3nt: TGCAGCGTTGTCCACCCCACGGGACTTGGGGAGACCCAGTACTTC
d_gene: TRBD1; abundance: NA; j_gene: TRBJ1-2; v_gene: TRBV6-6; CDR3aa: CASSFTGGGYYGYTF; CDR3nt: TGTGCCAGCAGTTTTACAGGGGGTGGTTACTATGGCTACACCTTC
d_gene: NA; abundance: NA; j_gene: TRBJ1-1; v_gene: TRBV7-9; CDR3aa: CASSRRQEETEAFF; CDR3nt: TGTGCCAGCAGCCGTAGACAGGAGGAGACTGAAGCTTTCTTT
d_gene: NA; abundance: NA; j_gene: TRBJ2-7; v_gene: TRBV27; CDR3aa: CASSLSIEYTYEQYF; CDR3nt: TGTGCCAGCAGTTTATCGATAGAGTATACCTACGAGCAGTACTTC
d_gene: TRBD2; abundance: NA; j_gene: TRBJ2-1; v_gene: TRBV7-8; CDR3aa: CASSLGIARGGYNEQFF; CDR3nt: TGTGCCAGCAGCTTAGGAATTGCGCGGGGGGGCTACAATGAGCAGTTCTTC
d_gene: NA; abundance: NA; j_gene: TRBJ2-7; v_gene: TRBV7-6; CDR3aa: CASSRQAGRSYEQYF; CDR3nt: TGTGCCAGCAGCCGACAGGCGGGGCGATCCTACGAGCAGTACTTC
d_gene: NA; abundance: NA; j_gene: TRBJ2-1; v_gene: TRBV5-6; CDR3aa: CASRFSSSYNEQFF; CDR3nt: TGTGCCAGCAGATTTAGTAGTTCCTACAATGAGCAGTTCTTC
d_gene: NA; abundance: NA; j_gene: TRBJ2-7; v_gene: TRBV6-1; CDR3aa: CASSDWVGPYEQYF; CDR3nt: TGTGCCAGCAGTGATTGGGTCGGCCCCTACGAGCAGTACTTC
d_gene: TRBD1; abundance: NA; j_gene: TRBJ2-2; v_gene: TRBV2; CDR3aa: CASDWIGTANTGELFF; CDR3nt: TGTGCCAGCGACTGGATCGGGACAGCAAACACCGGGGAGCTGTTTTTT
d_gene: NA; abundance: NA; j_gene: TRBJ2-7; v_gene: TRBV11-2; CDR3aa: CASSEHLGAYLVDEQYF; CDR3nt: TGTGCCAGCAGTGAACACCTAGGGGCTTACTTGGTGGACGAGCAGTACTTC
d_gene: TRBD1; abundance: NA; j_gene: TRBJ1-2; v_gene: TRBV28; CDR3aa: CASSGPDRGLDGYTF; CDR3nt: TGTGCCAGCAGTGGGCCGGACAGGGGGCTAGATGGCTACACCTTC
d_gene: NA; abundance: once; j_gene: TRBJ1-1; v_gene: TRBV7-9; CDR3aa: CASREGNTEAFF; CDR3nt: TGTGCCAGCAGGGAGGGGAACACTGAAGCTTTCTTT
d_gene: TRBD1; abundance: NA; j_gene: TRBJ1-2; v_gene: TRBV6-1; CDR3aa: CASSGLKGTGPDGYTF; CDR3nt: TGTGCCAGCAGTGGACTAAAGGGGACAGGTCCAGACGGCTACACCTTC
d_gene: NA; abundance: NA; j_gene: TRBJ2-7; v_gene: TRBV5-1; CDR3aa: CASSRARATLAYEQYF; CDR3nt: TGCGCCAGCAGCCGGGCGAGGGCGACTTTAGCCTACGAGCAGTACTTC
d_gene: NA; abundance: NA; j_gene: TRBJ2-7; v_gene: TRBV7-2; CDR3aa: CASSLEEGGIYEQYF; CDR3nt: TGTGCCAGCAGCTTAGAAGAGGGAGGAATCTACGAGCAGTACTTC
d_gene: NA; abundance: few; j_gene: TRBJ2-7; v_gene: TRBV29-1; CDR3aa: CSVEDPVGDEQYF; CDR3nt: TGCAGCGTTGAAGACCCGGTCGGGGACGAGCAGTACTTC
d_gene: NA; abundance: NA; j_gene: TRBJ2-1; v_gene: TRBV19; CDR3aa: CASSMTDYNEQFF; CDR3nt: TGTGCCAGTAGTATGACGGATTACAATGAGCAGTTCTTC
d_gene: NA; abundance: NA; j_gene: TRBJ1-2; v_gene: TRBV4-3; CDR3aa: CASSPVDEGRNGYTF; CDR3nt: TGCGCCAGCAGCCCCGTGGACGAAGGGCGCAATGGCTACACCTTC
d_gene: NA; abundance: NA; j_gene: TRBJ2-7; v_gene: TRBV7-9; CDR3aa: CASSLDEDNYEQYF; CDR3nt: TGTGCCAGCAGCTTAGACGAGGACAACTACGAGCAGTACTTC